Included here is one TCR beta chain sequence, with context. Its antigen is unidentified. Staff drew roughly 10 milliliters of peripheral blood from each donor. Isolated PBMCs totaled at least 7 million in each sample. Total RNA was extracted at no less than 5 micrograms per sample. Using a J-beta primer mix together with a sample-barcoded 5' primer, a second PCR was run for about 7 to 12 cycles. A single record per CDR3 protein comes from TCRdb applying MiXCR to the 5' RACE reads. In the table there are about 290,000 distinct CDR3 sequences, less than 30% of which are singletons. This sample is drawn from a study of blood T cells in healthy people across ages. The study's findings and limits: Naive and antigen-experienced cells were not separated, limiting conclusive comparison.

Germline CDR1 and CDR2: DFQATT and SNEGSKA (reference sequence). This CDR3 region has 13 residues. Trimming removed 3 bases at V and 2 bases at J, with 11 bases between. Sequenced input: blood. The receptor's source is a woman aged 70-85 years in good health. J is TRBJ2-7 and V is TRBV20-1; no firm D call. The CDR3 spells CSARSTEPYEQYF. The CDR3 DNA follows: TGCAGTGCTAGGTCTACGGAACCCTACGAGCAGTACTTC.